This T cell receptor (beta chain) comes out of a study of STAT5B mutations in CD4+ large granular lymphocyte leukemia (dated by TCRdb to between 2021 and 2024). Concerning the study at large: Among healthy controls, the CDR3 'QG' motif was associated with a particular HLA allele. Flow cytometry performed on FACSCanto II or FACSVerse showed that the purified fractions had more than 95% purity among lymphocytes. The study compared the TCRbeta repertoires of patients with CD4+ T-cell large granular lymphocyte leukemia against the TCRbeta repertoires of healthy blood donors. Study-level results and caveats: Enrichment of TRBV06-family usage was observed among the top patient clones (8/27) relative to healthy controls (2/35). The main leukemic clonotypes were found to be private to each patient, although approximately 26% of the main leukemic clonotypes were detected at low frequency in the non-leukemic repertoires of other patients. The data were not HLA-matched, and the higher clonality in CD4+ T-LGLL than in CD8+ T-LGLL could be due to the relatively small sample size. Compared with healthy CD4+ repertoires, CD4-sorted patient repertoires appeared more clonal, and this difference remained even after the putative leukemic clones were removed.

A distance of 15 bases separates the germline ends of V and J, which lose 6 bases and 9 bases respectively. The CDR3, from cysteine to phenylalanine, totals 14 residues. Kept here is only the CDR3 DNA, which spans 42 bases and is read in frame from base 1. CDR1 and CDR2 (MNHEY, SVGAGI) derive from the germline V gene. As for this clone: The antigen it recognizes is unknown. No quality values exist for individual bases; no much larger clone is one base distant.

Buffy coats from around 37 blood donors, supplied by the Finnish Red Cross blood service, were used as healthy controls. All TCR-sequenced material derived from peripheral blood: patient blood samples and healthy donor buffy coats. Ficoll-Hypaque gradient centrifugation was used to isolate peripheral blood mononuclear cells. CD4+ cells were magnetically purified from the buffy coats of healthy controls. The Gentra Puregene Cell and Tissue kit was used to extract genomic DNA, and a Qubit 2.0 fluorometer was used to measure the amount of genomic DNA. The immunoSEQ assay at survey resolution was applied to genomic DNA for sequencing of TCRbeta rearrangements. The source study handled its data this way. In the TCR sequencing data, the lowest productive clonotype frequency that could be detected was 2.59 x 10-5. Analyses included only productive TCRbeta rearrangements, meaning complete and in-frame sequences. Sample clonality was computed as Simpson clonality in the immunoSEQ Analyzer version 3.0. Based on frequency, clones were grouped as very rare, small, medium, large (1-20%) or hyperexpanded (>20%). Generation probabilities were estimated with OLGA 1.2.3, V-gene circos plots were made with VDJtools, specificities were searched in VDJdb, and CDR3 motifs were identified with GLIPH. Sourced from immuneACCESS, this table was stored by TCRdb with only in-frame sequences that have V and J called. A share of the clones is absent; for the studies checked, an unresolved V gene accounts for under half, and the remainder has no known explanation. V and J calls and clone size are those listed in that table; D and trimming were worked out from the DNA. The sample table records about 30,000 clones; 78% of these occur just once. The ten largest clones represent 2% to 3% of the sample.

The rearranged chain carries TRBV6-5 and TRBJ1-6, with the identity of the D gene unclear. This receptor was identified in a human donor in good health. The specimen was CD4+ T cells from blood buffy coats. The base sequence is TGTGCCAGCAGACCAAGCGGGCGGGGTTCACCCCTCCACTTT. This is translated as CASRPSGRGSPLHF.